This passage covers 28 T cell receptor beta chains from one sample sequenced in a study of blood T cell repertoires in COVID-19. TCRdb's table, derived via immunoSEQ multiplex PCR, lists solely in-frame clones and lacks some. The sample consists of some 100,000 clones, about 89% of them appearing once. The specimen was peripheral blood. These receptors were collected from a human donor with acute or convalescent COVID-19. The donor label of this sample is uncertain.

The chain combines TRBV15 with TRBJ1-2, with D perhaps matching TRBD1 (6 bases). Trimming shortened V by 1 base and J by 0 bases, and 18 bases separated the two germline ends. Per the germline V gene, CDR1 is LNHNV and CDR2 is YYDKDF (reference sequence). The CDR3 covers 18 residues. The CDR3 sequence: CATSRGNFWTATNYGYTF. CDR3 nucleotides: TGTGCCACCAGCAGAGGGAATTTTTGGACAGCTACTAACTATGGCTACACCTTC.

The chain has TRBV6-4 and TRBJ2-3; possible D gene TRBD2, 5 bases. From germline, CDR1 is MRHNA and CDR2 SNTAGT. The ends were cut back, 2 bases at V and 1 base at J, with 7 bases in the middle. This CDR3 is built from 14 residues. The CDR3: CASSDSGRTDTQYF. The CDR3, as DNA: TGTGCCAGCAGTGACAGCGGTCGCACAGATACGCAGTATTTT.

V is TRBV6-2 or TRBV6-3 and J is TRBJ2-1, with TRBD1 as a possible D gene (5 bases). CDR1 is MNHEY and CDR2 is SVGEGT in the germline V gene. This CDR3 is built from 16 residues. The germline V and J ends were trimmed by 2 bases and 3 bases, with 14 bases remaining between them. In nucleotides, the CDR3 is TGTGCCAGCAGTTACCTAGGGGCAGGCGGCTACAATGAGCAGTTCTTC. Translated: CASSYLGAGGYNEQFF.

This chain links TRBV6-8 with TRBJ2-7; TRBD1 aligns across 7 bases. V shed 5 bases, J shed 2 bases, and the junction held 36 bases outside the gene matches. CDR1 is MNHGY, CDR2 SAAAGT, per germline. The CDR3 extends over 24 amino acids. CDR3 amino acids: CASSPTTILAVHNRADRAPYEQYF. The CDR3 region has the DNA TGTGCCAGCAGTCCCACCACGATCCTGGCGGTACATAACCGGGCCGACAGGGCTCCCTACGAGCAGTACTTC.

The genes are TRBV24-1 and TRBJ2-2; TRBD1 matches 11 bases. The CDR3 has 13 amino acids. The V and J ends lost 9 bases and 6 bases, in that order; junction bases with no gene match: 2. Germline V gene data show CDR1 as KGHDR and CDR2 as SFDVKD. Here the CDR3 reads CATGQGASGELFF. DNA for the CDR3: TGTGCCACCGGACAGGGGGCGTCCGGGGAGCTGTTTTTT.

The V call is TRBV18, the J call TRBJ2-4, with 14 bases that match TRBD2. The junction had 8 bases not matched to a gene; V was cut back by 3 bases and J by 1 base. The CDR3 contains 19 residues. Germline loops: CDR1 KGHSH, CDR2 LQKENI. CDR3 nucleotide sequence: TGTGCCAGCTCACCTCAAGGACTAGCGGGAGGCCTGGCCAAAAACATTCAGTACTTC. This codes for CASSPQGLAGGLAKNIQYF.

The CDR3 nucleotides read TGTGCCAGCAGGCGGGCGCAGTTGGAGGCTGGCTATGGCTACACCTTC. Translating it yields CASRRAQLEAGYGYTF. The chain employs TRBV7-9 and TRBJ1-2; unclear D gene. Germline V lookup: CDR1 SEHNR, CDR2 FQNEAQ (reference sequence). The CDR3 is made up of 16 amino acids. Trimming removed 6 bases from V and 4 bases from J, with 21 bases in between. The entire variable domain, with the rest obtained from reference TRBV7-9 and TRBJ1-2, is as follows: DTGVSQNPRHKITKRGQNVTFRCDPISEHNRLYWYRQTLGQGPEFLTYFQNEAQLEKSRLLSDRFSAERPKGSFSTLEIQRTEQGDSAMYLCASRRAQLEAGYGYTFGSGTRLTVV.

The chain couples TRBV6-5 to TRBJ1-4, with no clear D. The germline gives CDR1 MNHEY, CDR2 SVGAGI. Trimming removed 7 bases at V and 5 bases at J, with 11 bases between. There are 13 residues in the CDR3. The CDR3 DNA is TGTGCCAGCAATTCGGGAATAAATGAAAAACTGTTTTTT. Translating it yields CASNSGINEKLFF.

The rearrangement joins TRBV11-2 to TRBJ2-1; 9 bases agree with TRBD1. The CDR3 is 18 residues long. V trimming: 1 base; J trimming: 0 bases; junction bases outside the gene matches: 7. CDR1 is SGHAT and CDR2 is FQNNGV in the germline V gene. CDR3 coding DNA: TGTGCCAGCAGCTTAGGGGACAGGGTCGCTAGCTCCTACAATGAGCAGTTCTTC. Translation gives CASSLGDRVASSYNEQFF.

The rearrangement links TRBV3-1 (or the pseudogene TRBV3-2) to TRBJ2-7; 11 bases are shared with TRBD2. The CDR3 has 13 amino acids. The germline CDR1 and CDR2 sequences are LGHDT and YNNKEL (reference sequence). The V segment lost 8 bases and the J segment 3 bases; nucleotides outside the gene matches: 3. Here the CDR3 reads CASGTSGSYEQYF. As DNA, the CDR3 is TGTGCCAGCGGCACTAGCGGGAGCTACGAGCAGTACTTC.

In its sample, this clone was seen a few times. CDR3 loop: CASSLPTGGTPSYEQYF. The CDR3 nucleotides are TGTGCCAGCAGTTTGCCCACCGGGGGGACCCCATCCTACGAGCAGTACTTC. The rearrangement uses TRBV28 and TRBJ2-7; 7 bases agree with TRBD2. CDR1 MDHEN and CDR2 SYDVKM come from the germline V gene. V dropped 3 bases and J dropped 1; count of bases not matched to a gene: 12. CDR3 size: 17 residues.

V is TRBV18 and J is TRBJ2-6, with 9 positions matching TRBD1. This CDR3 comprises 19 residues. With 6 bases clipped from V and 0 bases from J, the junction kept 12 bases outside the gene matches. Germline CDR1 and CDR2: KGHSH and LQKENI. The chain's CDR3 is CASSLLGQGQSSGANVLTF. CDR3 coding DNA: TGTGCCAGCTCCCTTCTCGGACAGGGGCAAAGCTCTGGGGCCAACGTCCTGACTTTC.

The count of this clone is one. V usage is TRBV6-5 and J usage is TRBJ1-4, with D tentatively TRBD1 (6 bases). V was clipped by 6 bases and J by 7 bases, with 15 bases between them. The CDR3 has 14 amino acids. CDR1 and CDR2 from the germline V gene are MNHEY and SVGAGI. The CDR3 nucleotides read TGTGCCAGCAGCCACGCGGGGGCGCTTGAAAAACTGTTTTTT. It is translated as CASSHAGALEKLFF.

V gene TRBV28 combines with J gene TRBJ1-1; possibly TRBD1 for D (6 bases). Trimming shortened V by 6 bases and J by 1 base, and 12 bases separated the two germline ends. The CDR3 has 14 residues. CDR1 is MDHEN, CDR2 SYDVKM, per germline. In nucleotides, the CDR3 is TGTGCCAGCAGATTTTCGGACAGGAACACTGAAGCTTTCTTT. Amino acid sequence: CASRFSDRNTEAFF.

The chain is built from TRBV18 and TRBJ1-5, with no clear D. The CDR3 has 14 amino acids. The germline V gene encodes CDR1 KGHSH and CDR2 LQKENI. Trimming shortened V by 3 bases and J by 9 bases, and 15 bases separated the two germline ends. The CDR3 is CASSPKGGLGPQHF. In nucleotides, the CDR3 is TGTGCCAGCTCACCTAAGGGCGGGTTGGGGCCCCAGCATTTT.

In this sample, this clone turned up a few times. The V and J genes are TRBV27 and TRBJ2-7, with D tentatively TRBD1 (6 bases). The germline V gene encodes CDR1 MNHEY and CDR2 SMNVEV (reference sequence). Trimming took off 6 bases at V and 1 base at J, with 16 bases between the two ends. This CDR3 has 15 residues. CDR3 residues: CASSTSPGQSYEQYF. In DNA, the CDR3 is TGTGCCAGCAGCACAAGCCCCGGACAGTCCTACGAGCAGTACTTC.

This rearrangement joins TRBV3-1 (or the pseudogene TRBV3-2) to TRBJ1-5; D is perhaps TRBD1 (5 bases). CDR1 is LGHDT and CDR2 is YNNKEL in the germline V gene (reference sequence). The CDR3 consists of 15 residues. Trimming pared 1 base from V and 4 bases from J, leaving 11 bases between. CDR3 loop: CASSQVAGLNQPQHF. In DNA, the CDR3 is TGTGCCAGCAGCCAAGTGGCAGGGTTAAATCAGCCCCAGCATTTT.

The chain joins TRBV4-2 to TRBJ2-1; D is possibly TRBD2 (5 bases). CDR3 size: 17 residues. Germline CDR1 is LGHNA and CDR2 is YNFKEQ. With 0 bases removed from V and 1 base from J, the gap between germline ends came to 13 bases. The CDR3 reads CASSQDVSGGSYNEQFF. For the CDR3, the DNA is TGTGCCAGCAGCCAAGACGTCTCAGGAGGATCCTACAATGAGCAGTTCTTC.

The chain uses TRBV27 and TRBJ2-7; no firm D call. The CDR3 loop spans 14 amino acids. V shed 3 bases and J shed 0 bases, with 9 bases lying between them. CDR1 is MNHEY, CDR2 SMNVEV, per germline (reference sequence). The CDR3 DNA is TGTGCCAGCAGTTTTAAACTCGCCTCCTACGAGCAGTACTTC. This translates into CASSFKLASYEQYF.

This sequence joins TRBV10-3 and TRBJ2-2; the match to TRBD2 covers 14 bases. Germline-derived CDR1 and CDR2 are ENHRY and SYGVKD. With 0 bases clipped from V and 5 bases from J, the junction kept 5 bases outside the gene matches. The CDR3 runs to 18 residues. CDR3 sequence: CAISESGTSGSWTGELFF. CDR3 nucleotide sequence: TGTGCCATCAGTGAGTCCGGGACTAGCGGGAGTTGGACCGGGGAGCTGTTTTTT.

The chain recombines TRBV28 with TRBJ1-2; D is undetermined. Trimming took off 6 bases at V and 4 bases at J, with 12 bases between the two ends. Germline lookup yields CDR1 MDHEN and CDR2 SYDVKM. The CDR3 totals 13 residues. This CDR3 reads CASRSPGSYGYTF. For the CDR3, the DNA is TGTGCCAGCAGATCGCCCGGGAGCTATGGCTACACCTTC.

The V gene is TRBV27, the J gene TRBJ2-3; 12 positions agree with TRBD2. Trimming cost V 3 bases and J 9 bases; bases outside gene matches: 7. The CDR3 is 15 amino acids. CDR1 and CDR2 from the germline V gene are MNHEY and SMNVEV (reference sequence). The CDR3 sequence: CASSFLAGGPSTQYF. The DNA of the CDR3 is TGTGCCAGCAGTTTTCTAGCGGGAGGGCCCTCGACGCAGTATTTT.

This clone showed up just a few times. The chain links TRBV7-2 to TRBJ1-2; 9 bases are a match to TRBD1. CDR1 and CDR2 from the germline V gene are SGHTA and FQGNSA. The V segment lost 5 bases and the J segment 2 bases; nucleotides outside the gene matches: 6. The CDR3 covers 15 residues. Here the CDR3 reads CASSGPGQGNYGYTF. For the CDR3, the DNA is TGTGCCAGCAGCGGACCGGGACAGGGAAACTATGGCTACACCTTC.

The chain is built from TRBV18 and TRBJ2-5; D ambiguous. The CDR3 loop spans 14 amino acids. Germline-derived CDR1 and CDR2 are KGHSH and LQKENI. V gave up 3 bases and J gave up 5 bases, with 13 bases separating them. CDR3 nucleotide sequence: TGTGCCAGCTCACCCCGCACTGCGCGGGAGACCCAGTACTTC. Amino acids: CASSPRTARETQYF.

The chain links TRBV6-5 to TRBJ2-7, with 14 bases that match TRBD2. The germline CDR1 and CDR2 sequences are MNHEY and SVGAGI. The trim removed 6 bases at V and 6 bases at J, leaving 7 bases unmatched. The CDR3 has 15 residues. CDR3 sequence reads: CASSAGTSGRGEQYF. The CDR3 coding sequence is TGTGCCAGCAGCGCCGGGACTAGCGGGAGAGGCGAGCAGTACTTC.

The chain recombines TRBV7-2 with TRBJ1-4; tentative D call: TRBD1 (6 bases). With 1 base removed from V and 7 bases from J, the gap between germline ends came to 13 bases. The CDR3 runs to 15 residues. CDR1 and CDR2 (germline): SGHTA, FQGNSA. Here the CDR3 reads CASSLDWTESEKLFF. CDR3 nucleotide sequence: TGTGCCAGCAGCTTAGATTGGACAGAGTCTGAAAAACTGTTTTTT.

The rearrangement uses TRBV20-1 and TRBJ2-1, with D unresolved. Per germline, CDR1 DFQATT and CDR2 SNEGSKA (reference sequence). The CDR3 is 11 amino acids. V was trimmed by 6 bases and J by 12 bases, leaving 15 bases between them. The CDR3, as DNA: TGCAGTGCCTACGAACGCGATGGGCAGTTCTTC. Its translation: CSAYERDGQFF.

This clone was observed a few times. This chain uses TRBV7-8 with TRBJ1-6; D not certain. The CDR3 extends over 15 amino acids. V lost 4 bases, J lost 7 bases, and 14 bases lay in between. Germline V gene lookup returns CDR1 SGHVS and CDR2 FQNEAQ. The CDR3: CASSSEVRQNSPLHF. CDR3 coding DNA: TGTGCCAGCAGCTCCGAGGTTAGGCAGAATTCACCCCTCCACTTT.